One and the same sample provided the 21 T cell receptor beta chains below, sequenced in a study of shared clonotypes between healthy human individuals (TCRdb year 2020). CD8 naive samples were obtained by positive selection for CCR7 among CD45RO-negative cells, yielding a CD45RA+CCR7+ population from which TemRA cells were excluded. Libraries were made using the immunoSEQ multiplex PCR assay. In its TCRdb copy, this immuneACCESS table keeps in-frame sequences only and misses some clones. Where compared with another copy, unresolved V genes explain less than half of these, and the others have no known cause. Recorded for this sample are about 2.1 million clones; about 93% of them occurred a single time. Roughly 1.7% of the sample is taken by the ten largest. Sequencing was done on a sample of naive CD8+ T cells from PBMCs. The cell subset or site label, as the study defines it: CD45RA+CCR7+. Receptors originate from a man between 18 and 35 years old in good health. Some clones in this sample may be carry-over from other donors' samples.

V gene TRBV28 combines with J gene TRBJ1-2; D call uncertain. The CDR3 has 15 residues. The V and J ends lost 4 bases and 6 bases respectively, with 18 bases between them. CDR1 MDHEN and CDR2 SYDVKM come from the germline V gene. The CDR3 reads CASSSAVEGSDGYTF. The DNA of the CDR3 is TGTGCCAGCAGTTCCGCGGTAGAGGGCTCGGATGGCTACACCTTC.

This rearrangement joins TRBV13 to TRBJ2-5, with D possibly being TRBD1 or TRBD2 (5 bases each). Germline lookup yields CDR1 PRHDT and CDR2 FYEKMQ (reference sequence). There are 14 residues in the CDR3. The V gene lost 5 bases and the J gene lost 1 base, with 11 bases spanning the gap. Written as DNA, the CDR3 is TGTGCCAGCAGCGGGGCGGGCCCCCAAGAGACCCAGTACTTC. Its protein product is CASSGAGPQETQYF.

Details on this clone: Other DNA sequences in this sample translate to the same CDR3. V usage is TRBV27 and J usage is TRBJ2-7; 8 nucleotides agree with TRBD1. Germline trimming cut 2 bases from V and 1 base from J; bases unmatched to any gene: 4. Germline CDR1 is MNHEY and CDR2 is SMNVEV (reference sequence). The CDR3 loop spans 15 amino acids. CDR3 in amino acids: CASSLGQGGSYEQYF. In DNA, the CDR3 is TGTGCCAGCAGTTTAGGACAGGGAGGTTCCTACGAGCAGTACTTC.

CDR3 region: CASSPFAGELFF. DNA for the CDR3: TGTGCCAGCAGTCCCTTCGCCGGGGAGCTGTTTTTT. The chain couples TRBV27 to TRBJ2-2, with no clear D. The germline V and J ends were trimmed by 5 bases and 6 bases, with 7 bases remaining between them. The CDR3 is 12 residues long. CDR1 MNHEY and CDR2 SMNVEV come from the germline V gene (reference sequence).

The genes are TRBV4-1 and TRBJ2-7; 8 bases agree with TRBD1. The V segment lost 4 bases and the J segment 3 bases; nucleotides outside the gene matches: 8. CDR3 length: 15 residues. The V gene's germline CDR1 is MGHRA and CDR2 YSYEKL. The CDR3 DNA reads as TGCGCCAGCAGCCTGAACAGGGGGGTCAACTACGAGCAGTACTTC. This encodes CASSLNRGVNYEQYF.

The chain recombines TRBV6-1 with TRBJ1-5; D may be TRBD1 (5 bases). The germline V gene has CDR1 MNHNS and CDR2 SASEGT. V was shortened by 7 bases and J by 6 bases, with 16 bases between the two germline ends. The CDR3 spans 14 residues. The DNA for the CDR3 is TGTGCCAGCACCCCGGGAGGGGCAGGTCAGCCCCAGCATTTT. It yields the protein CASTPGGAGQPQHF.

The rearrangement uses TRBV7-9 and TRBJ2-7; the D gene is possibly TRBD2 (5 bases). CDR3 length: 15 amino acids. Trimming left V 2 bases short and J 1 base short, with 12 bases between. CDR1 and CDR2 (germline): SEHNR, FQNEAQ (reference sequence). The CDR3 is CASSLLLAGSYEQYF. CDR3 bases: TGTGCCAGCAGCTTACTGCTAGCTGGATCCTACGAGCAGTACTTC.

The CDR3 sequence: CASRYTGVTYNEQFF. CDR3 bases: TGTGCCAGCAGATATACAGGGGTCACCTACAATGAGCAGTTCTTC. The chain combines TRBV28 with TRBJ2-1; 7 nucleotides line up with TRBD1. This CDR3 contains 15 residues. From germline, CDR1 is MDHEN and CDR2 SYDVKM. The V segment lost 6 bases and the J segment 2 bases; nucleotides outside the gene matches: 7.

This clone was found once. The V gene is TRBV15, the J gene TRBJ1-5, with D unresolved. The CDR3 is 15 residues long. Germline V CDR1 and CDR2: LNHNV, YYDKDF (reference sequence). Deletions cut 5 bases from V and 5 bases from J, with 16 bases between. The CDR3 DNA sequence: TGTGCCACCAGCCACCAGGTGGGAATCGATCAGCCCCAGCATTTT. This gives the protein CATSHQVGIDQPQHF.

As for this clone: The sample has other DNA sequences that encode this CDR3 too. The chain recombines TRBV5-6 with TRBJ2-1; weak D call: TRBD1 (5 bases). CDR3 length: 13 residues. Germline V gene data show CDR1 as SGHDT and CDR2 as YYEEEE. With 4 bases removed from V and 4 bases from J, the gap between germline ends came to 9 bases. CDR3 sequence: CASSPDSYNEQFF. The CDR3 DNA reads TGTGCCAGCAGCCCAGACAGTTACAATGAGCAGTTCTTC.

J is TRBJ1-3 and V is TRBV9, with unresolved D. Germline values: CDR1 SGDLS, CDR2 YYNGEE. Trimming left V 7 bases short and J 0 bases short, with 5 bases between. The CDR3 length is 12 residues. CDR3 bases: TGTGCCAGCGGTTCCTCTGGAAACACCATATATTTT. Encoded protein: CASGSSGNTIYF.

The sample holds a few counts of this clone. This same CDR3 is encoded by further DNA sequences in the sample. The V and J genes are TRBV4-3 and TRBJ1-1; TRBD1 might be the D (5 bases). The CDR3 has 15 amino acids. Germline-derived CDR1 and CDR2 are LGHNA and YSLEER. Deletions cut 0 bases from V and 3 bases from J, with 11 bases between. The CDR3 nucleotides are TGCGCCAGCAGCCAAGATTCCGGGGCGGACACTGAAGCTTTCTTT. Translated, it gives CASSQDSGADTEAFF.

This sequence joins TRBV27 and TRBJ1-5; D is unresolved. This CDR3 contains 15 residues. Looked up from germline, CDR1 is MNHEY and CDR2 is SMNVEV (reference sequence). Trimming cost V 6 bases and J 3 bases, with 15 bases left between them. CDR3 bases: TGTGCCAGCAGCCCTTTCCGGGCCGACAATCAGCCCCAGCATTTT. Protein sequence: CASSPFRADNQPQHF.

Note on this clone: Distinct nucleotide sequences in the sample also encode this CDR3. The V call is TRBV27, the J call TRBJ2-5, with D unclear. V lost 0 bases and J 1 base, leaving 3 bases between the germline ends. The CDR3 consists of 13 residues. The V gene's germline CDR1 is MNHEY and CDR2 SMNVEV (reference sequence). This CDR3 reads CASSLSGQETQYF. The CDR3 DNA is TGTGCCAGCAGTTTATCGGGCCAAGAGACCCAGTACTTC.

This clone was detected once. The rearrangement joins TRBV7-2 to TRBJ2-6; D assignment may be TRBD1 or TRBD2 (5 bases each). Trimming stripped 2 bases from V and 0 bases from J, with 8 bases between. Germline V gene lookup returns CDR1 SGHTA and CDR2 FQGNSA. This CDR3 has 16 amino acids. The DNA of the CDR3 is TGTGCCAGCAGCTTAAGAGGGGCCTCTGGGGCCAACGTCCTGACTTTC. Amino acid sequence: CASSLRGASGANVLTF. Using reference TRBV7-2 and TRBJ2-6 for the parts outside the CDR3, the full variable domain is GAGVSQSPSNKVTEKGKDVELRCDPISGHTALYWYRQSLGQGLEFLIYFQGNSAPDKSGLPSDRFSAERTGGSVSTLTIQRTQQEDSAVYLCASSLRGASGANVLTFGAGSRLTVL.

The CDR3 is CASSPTPAGSNQPQHF. The CDR3 nucleotides read TGCGCCAGCAGCCCTACTCCGGCCGGGAGCAATCAGCCCCAGCATTTT. The rearrangement links TRBV5-1 to TRBJ1-5, with unresolved D. Deletions cut 4 bases from V and 1 base from J, with 15 bases between. The germline V gene has CDR1 SGHRS and CDR2 YFSETQ. This CDR3 comprises 16 residues. Full variable domain (remainder filled in from reference TRBV5-1 and TRBJ1-5): KAGVTQTPRYLIKTRGQQVTLSCSPISGHRSVSWYQQTPGQGLQFLFEYFSETQRNKGNFPGRFSGRQFSNSRSEMNVSTLELGDSALYLCASSPTPAGSNQPQHFGDGTRLSIL.

The chain couples TRBV27 to TRBJ2-3, with 9 bases lining up with TRBD1. Germline V lookup: CDR1 MNHEY, CDR2 SMNVEV (reference sequence). The CDR3 spans 17 residues. J was trimmed by 0 bases and V by 6 bases; bases with no gene match: 10. The chain's CDR3 is CASSRYPGQGSTDTQYF. Here the CDR3 DNA reads TGTGCCAGCAGCAGATACCCCGGACAGGGGAGCACAGATACGCAGTATTTT.

J is TRBJ2-1 and V is TRBV11-1; 11 positions match TRBD1. The CDR3 totals 16 residues. Germline CDR1 and CDR2: SGHAT and FQDESV (reference sequence). J lost 4 bases, V lost 4 bases, and 6 bases had no gene match. CDR3 sequence (DNA): TGTGCCAGCAGCTGGGGACAGGGGGTTTTATACAATGAGCAGTTCTTC. Translated: CASSWGQGVLYNEQFF.

This rearrangement joins TRBV7-8 to TRBJ2-3; TRBD2 aligns across 8 bases. CDR3 size: 15 residues. V was pared by 2 bases and J by 5 bases, with 6 bases of the junction left unmatched. Germline-derived CDR1 and CDR2 are SGHVS and FQNEAQ. The CDR3 bases are TGTGCCAGCAGCTTACCAGCGGGAGTCGTAGATACGCAGTATTTT. It translates to CASSLPAGVVDTQYF.

As DNA, the CDR3 is TGTGCCAGCAGTTTACAGGGGAAAGGCAATCAGCCCCAGCATTTT. Protein product: CASSLQGKGNQPQHF. This chain joins TRBV27 and TRBJ1-5; a possible D gene is TRBD1 (6 bases). Germline V gives CDR1 MNHEY, CDR2 SMNVEV (reference sequence). CDR3 length: 15 residues. Trimming cost V 2 bases and J 2 bases, with 10 bases left between them.

The chain combines TRBV19 with TRBJ2-7, with 7 bases lining up with TRBD2. The CDR3 runs 13 residues. With V trimmed by 5 bases and J by 5 bases, 6 bases remained unmatched. Per the germline V gene, CDR1 is LNHDA and CDR2 is SQIVND (reference sequence). CDR3 DNA sequence: TGTGCCAGTAGTCCGGGACTATGGAACGAGCAGTACTTC. Its translation: CASSPGLWNEQYF.